The clone carrying this T cell receptor beta chain was counted at least ten times. The antigen is not known. This sample is drawn from a study of breast tumors, draining lymph nodes, adjacent tissues. Study-wide findings and caveats: Compared with lymph nodes, tumors were less diverse; compared with nontumor tissue, more.

This CDR3 has 16 amino acids. The germline gives CDR1 SGHRS, CDR2 YFSETQ. V lost 4 bases and J lost 0; bases outside the gene matches: 3. Samples came from axillary lymph nodes draining the breast cancer. MiXCR was run by TCRdb on the multiplex PCR reads, yielding one entry per CDR3 protein. The sample gives some 140,000 distinct CDR3 sequences, roughly 20% of which show up once; roughly 2% is in the top ten. The sequence derives from a female donor with breast cancer. Some clones in this sample may be carry-over from other donors' samples. This sequence joins TRBV5-1 and TRBJ2-1; TRBD2 aligns across 11 bases. Sequencing input: axillary lymph node tissue. The CDR3 nucleotides read TGCGCCAGCAGCCCGGGACTAGCGGACTCCTACAATGAGCAGTTCTTC. This sequence encodes CASSPGLADSYNEQFF.